This T cell receptor (beta chain) was retrieved from a study of blood T cell repertoires in COVID-19. Study summary: Spain, Italy and the United States supplied samples that represented acute and convalescent COVID-19.

Measured with immunoSEQ multiplex PCR; TCRdb has only the in-frame clones, and not every one. The sample holds just over 650,000 clones, about 90% seen once. The CDR3 is 14 residues long. V shed 8 bases, J shed 8 bases, and the junction held 11 bases outside the gene matches. Germline V CDR1 and CDR2: SEHNR, FQNEAQ (reference sequence). V usage is TRBV7-9 and J usage is TRBJ1-1; 10 bases agree with TRBD1. Sequenced: peripheral blood. The origin of this receptor is a woman aged 18 to 35 with acute or convalescent COVID-19. The CDR3 protein is CASGLHGTGEEAFF. CDR3 nucleotide sequence: TGTGCCAGCGGTCTTCACGGGACAGGGGAAGAAGCTTTCTTT.